This is a list of T cell receptor beta chains from one sample in a study of T-cell memory formation after mild COVID-19. TCRdb passed the 5' RACE reads through MiXCR, listing each CDR3 protein once. The repertoire has about 240,000 distinct CDR3 sequences, 8% to 10% of them found once; the top ten carry 20% to 25%. Input material: PBMCs or a T cell subset sorted from them (not recorded which). The receptors here all came from a man younger than 30 who had mild COVID-19 (a few samples of this study predate the infection). Cell type and time point are not known. CDR3s include the opening cysteine and the closing phenylalanine or tryptophan. Fields, in order: J gene, clone size, V gene, D gene, CDR3 DNA, CDR3 protein. D genes are given only for firm matches. Not every row has a clone size; where given, it reads once, few, many or a size class.

j_call: TRBJ1-4; clone_size: .; v_call: TRBV5-1; d_call: .; cdr3_nt: TGCGCCAGCAGGGACGTGAAGGGGGGTGAAAAACTGTTTTTT; cdr3_aa: CASRDVKGGEKLFF
j_call: TRBJ2-1; clone_size: few; v_call: TRBV12-3/TRBV12-4; d_call: TRBD2; cdr3_nt: TGTGCCAGCAGCCTTAGCGGGGGGGCCTCCTACAATGAGCAGTTCTTC; cdr3_aa: CASSLSGGASYNEQFF
j_call: TRBJ2-6; clone_size: few; v_call: TRBV4-3; d_call: .; cdr3_nt: TGCGCCAGCAGCCAAGATCGTAGCGGGGCCAACGTCCTGACTTTC; cdr3_aa: CASSQDRSGANVLTF
j_call: TRBJ1-5; clone_size: .; v_call: TRBV7-9; d_call: .; cdr3_nt: TGTGCCAGCAGCTTAGCTGATAGACCCCAGCATTTT; cdr3_aa: CASSLADRPQHF
j_call: TRBJ2-5; clone_size: few; v_call: TRBV6-5; d_call: TRBD2; cdr3_nt: TGTGCCAGCACTCCTGGACTAGCGGGGGGCAGGGTTGAGACCCAGTACTTC; cdr3_aa: CASTPGLAGGRVETQYF
j_call: TRBJ2-2; clone_size: .; v_call: TRBV5-1; d_call: TRBD1; cdr3_nt: TGCGCCAGCAGCCCAGGGGGCCTGAACACCGGGGAGCTGTTTTTT; cdr3_aa: CASSPGGLNTGELFF
j_call: TRBJ2-7; clone_size: .; v_call: TRBV3-1; d_call: TRBD2; cdr3_nt: TGTGCCAGCAGCCCCGCGGGAGGTATGTTCGAGCAGTACTTC; cdr3_aa: CASSPAGGMFEQYF
j_call: TRBJ2-5; clone_size: many; v_call: TRBV29-1; d_call: TRBD1; cdr3_nt: TGCAGCGTGGGTGACAGGGTAGAGACCCAGTACTTC; cdr3_aa: CSVGDRVETQYF
j_call: TRBJ2-3; clone_size: many; v_call: TRBV7-2; d_call: .; cdr3_nt: TGTGCCAGCAGCTTAGTCGGTCCCGGCACAGATACGCAGTATTTT; cdr3_aa: CASSLVGPGTDTQYF
j_call: TRBJ1-1; clone_size: .; v_call: TRBV12-3/TRBV12-4; d_call: TRBD1; cdr3_nt: TGTGCCAGCAGGGGGACAGTCGGCGCTGAAGCTTTCTTT; cdr3_aa: CASRGTVGAEAFF
j_call: TRBJ1-5; clone_size: many; v_call: TRBV12-3/TRBV12-4; d_call: TRBD1; cdr3_nt: TGTGCCAGCAGTTACCCGGGACAGGGGGGTCAGCCCCAGCATTTT; cdr3_aa: CASSYPGQGGQPQHF
j_call: TRBJ1-4; clone_size: many; v_call: TRBV5-1; d_call: .; cdr3_nt: TGCGCCAGCAGCTTGGCGGGGCGCCGGGGTGAAAAACTGTTTTTT; cdr3_aa: CASSLAGRRGEKLFF
j_call: TRBJ2-5; clone_size: many; v_call: TRBV4-2; d_call: TRBD2; cdr3_nt: TGTGCCAGCAGCCAGACTAGCGGGGGGGCAGAGACCCAGTACTTC; cdr3_aa: CASSQTSGGAETQYF
j_call: TRBJ2-7; clone_size: many; v_call: TRBV27; d_call: .; cdr3_nt: TGTGCCAGCAGTGCCCTAGGGACGCACTACGAGCAGTACTTC; cdr3_aa: CASSALGTHYEQYF
j_call: TRBJ1-2; clone_size: few; v_call: TRBV5-1; d_call: .; cdr3_nt: TGCGCCAGTAAGGAAGGGGCGGCCTATGGCTACACCTTC; cdr3_aa: CASKEGAAYGYTF
j_call: TRBJ1-1; clone_size: .; v_call: TRBV5-1; d_call: .; cdr3_nt: TGCGCCAGCAGCTTGGCTACAGGCGTGAACACTGAAGCTTTCTTT; cdr3_aa: CASSLATGVNTEAFF
j_call: TRBJ2-1; clone_size: many; v_call: TRBV11-1; d_call: .; cdr3_nt: TGTGCCAGCAGCTGGAAATCTAGGGGGGCCCACAATGAGCAGTTCTTC; cdr3_aa: CASSWKSRGAHNEQFF
j_call: TRBJ2-1; clone_size: medium-sized; v_call: TRBV11-3; d_call: TRBD2; cdr3_nt: TGTGCCAGCAGCTTAGGGACTAGCGGGGGGGCCAATGAGCAGTTCTTC; cdr3_aa: CASSLGTSGGANEQFF
j_call: TRBJ2-3; clone_size: few; v_call: TRBV10-1; d_call: .; cdr3_nt: TGCGCCAGCAGTGAGCCGGCTGGGAATACGCAGTATTTT; cdr3_aa: CASSEPAGNTQYF
j_call: TRBJ1-1; clone_size: many; v_call: TRBV12-3/TRBV12-4; d_call: .; cdr3_nt: TGTGCCAGCGAGGGACGGTTGAACACTGAAGCTTTCTTT; cdr3_aa: CASEGRLNTEAFF
j_call: TRBJ1-2; clone_size: many; v_call: TRBV6-6; d_call: .; cdr3_nt: TGTGCCAGCAGTGACGGAGGGGAAGGGGGTAACTATGGCTACACCTTC; cdr3_aa: CASSDGGEGGNYGYTF
j_call: TRBJ1-1; clone_size: .; v_call: TRBV7-3; d_call: TRBD1; cdr3_nt: TGTGCCAGCGCCTCGGTACGCAGGGGGAGAACTGAAGCTTTCTTT; cdr3_aa: CASASVRRGRTEAFF
j_call: TRBJ1-2; clone_size: .; v_call: TRBV27; d_call: .; cdr3_nt: TGTGCCAGCCGGGGAGTTGGCTATGGCTACACCTTC; cdr3_aa: CASRGVGYGYTF
j_call: TRBJ2-5; clone_size: few; v_call: TRBV11-2; d_call: .; cdr3_nt: TGTGCCAGCAGCTCCCGTGGGGTACGGGGGCAAGAGACCCAGTACTTC; cdr3_aa: CASSSRGVRGQETQYF
j_call: TRBJ2-3; clone_size: few; v_call: TRBV5-5; d_call: .; cdr3_nt: TGTGCCAGCAGCTTAACCGGGAGCACGCAGTATTTT; cdr3_aa: CASSLTGSTQYF
j_call: TRBJ2-1; clone_size: .; v_call: TRBV12-3/TRBV12-4; d_call: .; cdr3_nt: TGTGCCAGCAGTGAGATTAGACTCGAGGCGTACAATGAGCAGTTCTTC; cdr3_aa: CASSEIRLEAYNEQFF
j_call: TRBJ2-7; clone_size: .; v_call: TRBV5-1; d_call: .; cdr3_nt: TGCGCCAGCAGCAGCCTGGCAGGGGACATCGACGAGCAGTACTTC; cdr3_aa: CASSSLAGDIDEQYF
j_call: TRBJ2-1; clone_size: .; v_call: TRBV18; d_call: TRBD2; cdr3_nt: TGTGCCAGCTCACCACCTTCGACACTAGCGGGAAAATACAATGAGCAGTTCTTC; cdr3_aa: CASSPPSTLAGKYNEQFF
j_call: TRBJ1-5; clone_size: .; v_call: TRBV24-1; d_call: .; cdr3_nt: TGTGCCACCAGTGAGAAGGCTAACAATCAGCCCCAGCATTTT; cdr3_aa: CATSEKANNQPQHF
j_call: TRBJ2-1; clone_size: many; v_call: TRBV5-1; d_call: TRBD2; cdr3_nt: TGCGCCAGCAGCCTCCCCGCGGGGGGTGCTCACAATGAGCAGTTCTTC; cdr3_aa: CASSLPAGGAHNEQFF
j_call: TRBJ2-2; clone_size: few; v_call: TRBV5-1; d_call: TRBD1; cdr3_nt: TGCGCCAGTGGACAGGGGGCTCCGAACACCGGGGAGCTGTTTTTT; cdr3_aa: CASGQGAPNTGELFF
j_call: TRBJ1-1; clone_size: many; v_call: TRBV7-9; d_call: TRBD1; cdr3_nt: TGTGCCAGCAGACAGGGGGCCGACACTGAAGCTTTCTTT; cdr3_aa: CASRQGADTEAFF
j_call: TRBJ2-3; clone_size: .; v_call: TRBV6-5; d_call: .; cdr3_nt: TGTGCTTGTCGAGGGGACTTCACAGATACGCAGTATTTT; cdr3_aa: CACRGDFTDTQYF
j_call: TRBJ2-2; clone_size: .; v_call: TRBV11-2; d_call: .; cdr3_nt: TGTGCCAGCAGCTTACATTTGGAGCTGTTTTTT; cdr3_aa: CASSLHLELFF
j_call: TRBJ2-2; clone_size: few; v_call: TRBV6-6; d_call: TRBD2; cdr3_nt: TGTGCCAGCAGTTATCGAAGCGGGGGGGCAAACACCGGGGAGCTGTTTTTT; cdr3_aa: CASSYRSGGANTGELFF
j_call: TRBJ1-2; clone_size: few; v_call: TRBV28; d_call: .; cdr3_nt: TGTGCCAGCAGTTTATCCGGCCACCTCAAGGGAGGTAACTATGGCTACACCTTC; cdr3_aa: CASSLSGHLKGGNYGYTF
j_call: TRBJ2-1; clone_size: .; v_call: TRBV27; d_call: .; cdr3_nt: TGTGCCAGCAGTGTGGGTGGGGGCAACAATGAGCAGTTCTTC; cdr3_aa: CASSVGGGNNEQFF
j_call: TRBJ2-3; clone_size: .; v_call: TRBV4-3; d_call: TRBD2; cdr3_nt: TGCGCCAGCAGCCAGCGTAGCGGGGGACACTCAGATACGCAGTATTTT; cdr3_aa: CASSQRSGGHSDTQYF
j_call: TRBJ1-1; clone_size: few; v_call: TRBV5-1; d_call: TRBD1; cdr3_nt: TGCGCCAGCCAACTCATTACAGGGGACACTGAAGCTTTCTTT; cdr3_aa: CASQLITGDTEAFF
j_call: TRBJ2-3; clone_size: few; v_call: TRBV6-1; d_call: .; cdr3_nt: TGTGCCAGCAGAGAGGGCCCCACAGATACGCAGTATTTT; cdr3_aa: CASREGPTDTQYF
j_call: TRBJ1-2; clone_size: .; v_call: TRBV20-1; d_call: .; cdr3_nt: TGCAGTGCCGGGCGGGACCCCAGGGGCTACACCTTC; cdr3_aa: CSAGRDPRGYTF
j_call: TRBJ2-3; clone_size: few; v_call: TRBV12-3/TRBV12-4; d_call: .; cdr3_nt: TGTGCCAGCAGTTTACGGGCAGGCACAGATACGCAGTATTTT; cdr3_aa: CASSLRAGTDTQYF
j_call: TRBJ1-1; clone_size: few; v_call: TRBV7-2; d_call: TRBD1; cdr3_nt: TGTGCCAGCAGCCCAAGGCCTTACAGGGGACGGAAGGGGATGAACACTGAAGCTTTCTTT; cdr3_aa: CASSPRPYRGRKGMNTEAFF
j_call: TRBJ2-7; clone_size: .; v_call: TRBV5-1; d_call: .; cdr3_nt: TGCGCCAGCAGCCCCCGGGACTCAGCCTACGAGCAGTACTTC; cdr3_aa: CASSPRDSAYEQYF
j_call: TRBJ2-1; clone_size: .; v_call: TRBV29-1; d_call: TRBD2; cdr3_nt: TGCAGCGCCCAGACTAGCGGTTACAATGAGCAGTTCTTC; cdr3_aa: CSAQTSGYNEQFF
j_call: TRBJ1-1; clone_size: .; v_call: TRBV28; d_call: TRBD1; cdr3_nt: TGTGCCAGCAGTCCCTGGACAGGGGCCTTGATTAGTGAAGCTTTCTTT; cdr3_aa: CASSPWTGALISEAFF
j_call: TRBJ2-3; clone_size: many; v_call: TRBV5-1; d_call: .; cdr3_nt: TGCGCCAGCAGCTTCTCCCAAGACACAGATACGCAGTATTTT; cdr3_aa: CASSFSQDTDTQYF
j_call: TRBJ2-3; clone_size: .; v_call: TRBV9; d_call: .; cdr3_nt: TGTGCCAGCAGCGTTAGAACAGAGGTGGATACGCAGTATTTT; cdr3_aa: CASSVRTEVDTQYF
j_call: TRBJ2-3; clone_size: few; v_call: TRBV24-1; d_call: .; cdr3_nt: TGTGCCACCAGGTATAGCGGTTACACAGATACGCAGTATTTT; cdr3_aa: CATRYSGYTDTQYF
j_call: TRBJ2-2; clone_size: .; v_call: TRBV12-3/TRBV12-4; d_call: .; cdr3_nt: TGTGCCAGCAGTCGTCAGGATTACACCGGGGAGCTGTTTTTT; cdr3_aa: CASSRQDYTGELFF
j_call: TRBJ1-1; clone_size: many; v_call: TRBV4-3; d_call: TRBD1; cdr3_nt: TGCGCCAGCAGCCCCGGACAGGGGATGAACACTGAAGCTTTCTTT; cdr3_aa: CASSPGQGMNTEAFF
j_call: TRBJ1-4; clone_size: .; v_call: TRBV5-6; d_call: .; cdr3_nt: TGTGCCAGCAGCCGGAGGACAACTAATGAAAAACTGTTTTTT; cdr3_aa: CASSRRTTNEKLFF
j_call: TRBJ1-1; clone_size: many; v_call: TRBV10-3; d_call: .; cdr3_nt: TGTGCCATCAGTGAGTCCAGGACAGCGATGAACACTGAAGCTTTCTTT; cdr3_aa: CAISESRTAMNTEAFF
j_call: TRBJ1-1; clone_size: few; v_call: TRBV5-1; d_call: .; cdr3_nt: TGCGCCAGCAGCTTGGAGCCGGGGACCACTGAAGCTTTCTTT; cdr3_aa: CASSLEPGTTEAFF
j_call: TRBJ2-4; clone_size: .; v_call: TRBV7-2; d_call: TRBD1; cdr3_nt: TGTGCCAGCAGCCTAGATCGGACAGGGGCAGTTCAGTACTTC; cdr3_aa: CASSLDRTGAVQYF